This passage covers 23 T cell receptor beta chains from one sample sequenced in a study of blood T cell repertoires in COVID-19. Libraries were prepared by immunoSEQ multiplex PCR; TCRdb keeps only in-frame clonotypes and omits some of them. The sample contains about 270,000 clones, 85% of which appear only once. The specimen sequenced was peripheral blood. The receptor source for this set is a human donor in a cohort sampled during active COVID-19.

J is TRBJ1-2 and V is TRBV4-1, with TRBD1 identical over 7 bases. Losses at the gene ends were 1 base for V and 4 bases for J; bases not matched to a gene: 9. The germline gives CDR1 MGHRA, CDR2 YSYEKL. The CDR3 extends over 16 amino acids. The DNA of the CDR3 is TGCGCCAGCAGCCAAGCCGGGACAGTATCCTCCTATGGCTACACCTTC. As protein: CASSQAGTVSSYGYTF.

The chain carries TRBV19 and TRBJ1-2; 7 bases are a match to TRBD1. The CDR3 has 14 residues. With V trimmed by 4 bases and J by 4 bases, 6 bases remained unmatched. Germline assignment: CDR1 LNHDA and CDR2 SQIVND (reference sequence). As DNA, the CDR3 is TGTGCCAGTAGTAAACAGGGGCGCGGCTATGGCTACACCTTC. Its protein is CASSKQGRGYGYTF.

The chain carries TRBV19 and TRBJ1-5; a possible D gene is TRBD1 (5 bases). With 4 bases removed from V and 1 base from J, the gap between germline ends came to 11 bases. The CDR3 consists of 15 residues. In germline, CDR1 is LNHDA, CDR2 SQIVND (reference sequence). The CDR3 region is CASSTGLLSNQPQHF. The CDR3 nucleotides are TGTGCCAGTAGTACGGGACTCCTAAGCAATCAGCCCCAGCATTTT.

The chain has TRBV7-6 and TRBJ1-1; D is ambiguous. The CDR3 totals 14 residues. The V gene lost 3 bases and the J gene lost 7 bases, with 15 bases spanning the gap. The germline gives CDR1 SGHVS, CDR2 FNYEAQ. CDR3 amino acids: CASSFDRSGGEAFF. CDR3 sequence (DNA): TGTGCCAGCAGCTTCGACCGGTCGGGTGGTGAAGCTTTCTTT.

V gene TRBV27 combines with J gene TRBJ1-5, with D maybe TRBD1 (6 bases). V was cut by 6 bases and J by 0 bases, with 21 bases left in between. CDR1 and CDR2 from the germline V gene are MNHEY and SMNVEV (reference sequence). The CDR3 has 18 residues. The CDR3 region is CASSPRGGESYSNQPQHF. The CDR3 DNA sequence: TGTGCCAGCAGCCCTAGAGGGGGGGAGTCCTATAGCAATCAGCCCCAGCATTTT.

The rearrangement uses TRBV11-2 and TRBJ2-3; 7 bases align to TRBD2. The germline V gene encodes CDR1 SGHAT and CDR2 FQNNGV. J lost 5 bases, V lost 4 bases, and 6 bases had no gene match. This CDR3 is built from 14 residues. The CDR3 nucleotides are TGTGCCAGCAGCTACGGGACTACTAGAGATACGCAGTATTTT. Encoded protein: CASSYGTTRDTQYF.

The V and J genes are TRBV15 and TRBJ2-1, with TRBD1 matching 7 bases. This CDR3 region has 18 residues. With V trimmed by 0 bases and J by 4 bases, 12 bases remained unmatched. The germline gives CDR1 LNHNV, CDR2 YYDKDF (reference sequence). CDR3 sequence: CATSREGDSLMGYNEQFF. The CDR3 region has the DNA TGTGCCACCAGCAGAGAAGGGGACAGTCTTATGGGTTACAATGAGCAGTTCTTC.

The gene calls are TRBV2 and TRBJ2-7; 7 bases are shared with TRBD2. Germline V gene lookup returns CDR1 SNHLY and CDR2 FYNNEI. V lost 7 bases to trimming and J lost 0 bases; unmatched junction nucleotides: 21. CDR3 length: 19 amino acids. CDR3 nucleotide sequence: TGTGCCAGCACCCTAAGGGTCGGGGGGTTTGCGGGTCTCTCCTACGAGCAGTACTTC. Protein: CASTLRVGGFAGLSYEQYF.

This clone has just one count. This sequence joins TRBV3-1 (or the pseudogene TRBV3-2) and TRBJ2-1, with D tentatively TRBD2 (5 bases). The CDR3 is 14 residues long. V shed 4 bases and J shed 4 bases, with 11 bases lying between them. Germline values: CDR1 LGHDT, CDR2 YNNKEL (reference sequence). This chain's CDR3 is CASSPAETYNEQFF. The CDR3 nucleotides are TGTGCCAGCAGCCCAGCGGAGACGTACAATGAGCAGTTCTTC.

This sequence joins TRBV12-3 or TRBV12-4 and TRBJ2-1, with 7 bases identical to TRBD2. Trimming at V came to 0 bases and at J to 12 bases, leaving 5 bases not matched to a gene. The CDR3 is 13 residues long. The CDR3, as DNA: TGTGCCAGCAGTTTAGCGTTCGGGACTACGCAGTTCTTC. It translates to CASSLAFGTTQFF.

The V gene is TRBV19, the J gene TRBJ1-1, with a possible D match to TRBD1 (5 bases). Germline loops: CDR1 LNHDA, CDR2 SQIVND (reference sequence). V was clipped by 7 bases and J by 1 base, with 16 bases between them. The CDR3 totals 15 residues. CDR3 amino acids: CASKTRPTGNTEAFF. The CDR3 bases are TGTGCCAGTAAGACGAGGCCAACAGGGAACACTGAAGCTTTCTTT.

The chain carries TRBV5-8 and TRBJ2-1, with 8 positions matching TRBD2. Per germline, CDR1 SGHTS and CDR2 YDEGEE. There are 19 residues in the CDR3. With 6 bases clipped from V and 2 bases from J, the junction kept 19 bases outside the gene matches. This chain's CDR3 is CASMELYGVAGQTYNEQFF. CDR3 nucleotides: TGTGCCAGCATGGAATTGTATGGGGTAGCGGGACAAACCTACAATGAGCAGTTCTTC.

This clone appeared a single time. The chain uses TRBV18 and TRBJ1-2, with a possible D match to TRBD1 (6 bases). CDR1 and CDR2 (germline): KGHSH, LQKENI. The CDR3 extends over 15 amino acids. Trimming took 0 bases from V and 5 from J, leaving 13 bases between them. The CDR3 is CASSPPIGTIYGYTF. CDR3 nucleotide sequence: TGTGCCAGCTCACCACCGATCGGGACAATTTATGGCTACACCTTC.

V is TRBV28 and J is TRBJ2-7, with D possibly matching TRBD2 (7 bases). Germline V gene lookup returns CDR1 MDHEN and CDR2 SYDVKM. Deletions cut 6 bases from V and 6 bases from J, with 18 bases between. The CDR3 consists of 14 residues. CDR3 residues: CASRTRGGGSEQYF. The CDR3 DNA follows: TGTGCCAGCAGAACTCGGGGAGGGGGTAGCGAGCAGTACTTC. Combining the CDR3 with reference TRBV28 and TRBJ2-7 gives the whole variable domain DVKVTQSSRYLVKRTGEKVFLECVQDMDHENMFWYRQDPGLGLRLIYFSYDVKMKEKGDIPEGYSVSREKKERFSLILESASTNQTSMYLCASRTRGGGSEQYFGPGTRLTVT.

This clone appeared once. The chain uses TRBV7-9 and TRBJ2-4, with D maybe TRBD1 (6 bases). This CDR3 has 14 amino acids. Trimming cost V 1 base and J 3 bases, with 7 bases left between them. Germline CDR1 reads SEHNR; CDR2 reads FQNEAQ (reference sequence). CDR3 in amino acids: CASSLGTVKNIQYF. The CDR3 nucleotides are TGTGCCAGCAGCTTAGGGACAGTCAAAAACATTCAGTACTTC.

The CDR3 here is CASSPNGGQGGETQYF. In DNA, the CDR3 is TGCGCCAGCAGCCCGAACGGCGGACAGGGGGGAGAGACCCAGTACTTC. The chain carries TRBV5-1 and TRBJ2-5, with TRBD1 matching 10 bases. Trimming removed 4 bases from V and 4 bases from J; junction bases left unmatched: 10. The CDR3 is 16 residues long. Per germline, CDR1 SGHRS and CDR2 YFSETQ.

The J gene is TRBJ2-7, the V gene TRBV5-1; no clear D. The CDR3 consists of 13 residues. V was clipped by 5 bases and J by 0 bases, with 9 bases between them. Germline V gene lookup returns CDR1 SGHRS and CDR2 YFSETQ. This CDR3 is CASRELPSYEQYF. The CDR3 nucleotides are TGCGCCAGCAGGGAGCTGCCCTCCTACGAGCAGTACTTC.

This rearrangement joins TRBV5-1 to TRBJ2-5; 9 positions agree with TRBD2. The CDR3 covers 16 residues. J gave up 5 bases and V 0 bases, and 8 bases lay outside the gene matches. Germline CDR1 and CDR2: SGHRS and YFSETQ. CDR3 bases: TGCGCCAGCAGCTTGGGTAGCGGGAGTTTCGGGGAGACCCAGTACTTC. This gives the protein CASSLGSGSFGETQYF. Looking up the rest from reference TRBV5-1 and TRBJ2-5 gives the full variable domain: KAGVTQTPRYLIKTRGQQVTLSCSPISGHRSVSWYQQTPGQGLQFLFEYFSETQRNKGNFPGRFSGRQFSNSRSEMNVSTLELGDSALYLCASSLGSGSFGETQYFGPGTRLLVL.

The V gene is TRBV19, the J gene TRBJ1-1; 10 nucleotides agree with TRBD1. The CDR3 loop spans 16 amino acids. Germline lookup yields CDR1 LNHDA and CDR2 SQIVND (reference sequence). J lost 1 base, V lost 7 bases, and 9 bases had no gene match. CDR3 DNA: TGTGCCAGTAATACAAGGACAGGGGGAGCGAACACTGAAGCTTTCTTT. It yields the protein CASNTRTGGANTEAFF.

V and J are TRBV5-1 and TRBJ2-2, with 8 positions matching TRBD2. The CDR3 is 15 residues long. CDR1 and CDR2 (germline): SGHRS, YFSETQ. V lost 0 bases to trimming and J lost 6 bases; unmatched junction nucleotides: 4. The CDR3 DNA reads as TGCGCCAGCAGCTTGGGAGCGGGAGTGGCCGGGGAGCTGTTTTTT. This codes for CASSLGAGVAGELFF.

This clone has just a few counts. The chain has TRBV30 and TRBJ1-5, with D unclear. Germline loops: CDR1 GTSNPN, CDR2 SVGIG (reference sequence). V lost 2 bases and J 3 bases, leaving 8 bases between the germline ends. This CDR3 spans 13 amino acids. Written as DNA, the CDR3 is TGTGCCTGGAGTAGTGACACCAATCAGCCCCAGCATTTT. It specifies CAWSSDTNQPQHF. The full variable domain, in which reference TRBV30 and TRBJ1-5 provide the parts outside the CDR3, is SQTIHQWPATLVQPVGSPLSLECTVEGTSNPNLYWYRQAAGRGLQLLFYSVGIGQISSEVPQNLSASRPQDRQFILSSKKLLLSDSGFYLCAWSSDTNQPQHFGDGTRLSIL.

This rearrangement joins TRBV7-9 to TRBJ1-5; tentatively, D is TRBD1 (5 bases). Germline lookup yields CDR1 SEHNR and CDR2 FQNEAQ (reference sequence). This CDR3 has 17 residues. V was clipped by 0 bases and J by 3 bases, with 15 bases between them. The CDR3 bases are TGTGCCAGCAGCTTAGCGTGGGGGGTCGAGCTCAATCAGCCCCAGCATTTT. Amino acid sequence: CASSLAWGVELNQPQHF.

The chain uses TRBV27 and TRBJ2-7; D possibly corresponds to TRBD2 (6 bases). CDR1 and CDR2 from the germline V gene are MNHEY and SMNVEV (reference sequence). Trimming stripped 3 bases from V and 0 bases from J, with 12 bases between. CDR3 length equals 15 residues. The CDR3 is CASSFLAAVSYEQYF. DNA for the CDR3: TGTGCCAGCAGTTTCTTAGCGGCGGTCTCCTACGAGCAGTACTTC.